The 26 T cell receptor beta chains given below trace back to one sample, sequenced in a study of molecular identifiers for immune sequencing clone quantification. A single record per CDR3 protein comes from TCRdb applying MiXCR to the PCR reads. Of around 460,000 distinct CDR3 sequences detected, 20% to 25% appear once; the ten largest clones hold 0.65% to 0.95%. Sequencing was done on a sample of naive CD8+ T cells from blood, with Jurkat cell RNA spiked in. Stated subset: FACS-sorted CD8+CD4-CCR7+CD45RA+ naive T cells. These receptors were obtained from a human donor in good health. Some libraries in this study had Jurkat cell RNA spiked in.

This clonotype was observed at least ten times. V usage is TRBV7-9 and J usage is TRBJ2-2; unclear D gene. There are 12 residues in the CDR3. Looked up from germline, CDR1 is SEHNR and CDR2 is FQNEAQ (reference sequence). With 0 bases removed from V and 4 bases from J, the gap between germline ends came to 0 bases. The CDR3 here is CASSLATGELFF. The CDR3 DNA reads TGTGCCAGCAGCTTAGCCACCGGGGAGCTGTTTTTT.

Remarks on this clonotype: A read error may account for a junction end that differs from germline. The chain employs TRBV23-1 and TRBJ2-7, with D perhaps TRBD1 (6 bases). TRBV23-1 is recorded as an ORF, its role being uncertain. The CDR3 has 12 amino acids. The CDR3 bases are TGCGCCAGTACCTCAGGGGATTGCGAGCAGTGCTTC. Translating it yields CASTSGDCEQCF.

This clonotype was picked up a small number of times. The chain employs TRBV12-3 or TRBV12-4 and TRBJ1-4; D possibly corresponds to TRBD1 (5 bases). This CDR3 comprises 16 residues. V was trimmed by 3 bases and J by 8 bases, leaving 19 bases between them. Here the CDR3 reads CASSFSGGALEEKLFF. The CDR3 coding sequence is TGTGCCAGCAGTTTTTCGGGCGGGGCCTTAGAGGAAAAACTGTTTTTT.

In its sample, this clonotype was seen once. A much more abundant neighbour one base away suggests this may be a read error. This chain links TRBV28 with TRBJ2-5, with 9 bases aligning to TRBD1. The V and J ends lost 8 bases and 5 bases, in that order; junction bases with no gene match: 6. CDR3 length equals 13 residues. The germline gives CDR1 MDHEN, CDR2 SYDVKM. The CDR3 region is CASRDRVIETQYF. CDR3 bases: TGTGCCAGCCGGGACAGGGTGATTGAGACCCAGTACTTC.

This chain connects TRBV7-9 to TRBJ2-7, with 7 bases that match TRBD1. Germline assignment: CDR1 SEHNR and CDR2 FQNEAQ (reference sequence). V shed 7 bases, J shed 6 bases, and the junction held 9 bases outside the gene matches. This CDR3 comprises 13 residues. The CDR3 spells CASNTGVSLEQYF. The CDR3 coding sequence is TGTGCCAGCAATACAGGGGTTTCGCTCGAGCAGTACTTC.

In this sample, this clonotype turned up a few times. The V and J genes are TRBV9 and TRBJ1-6; 9 bases map to TRBD1. Germline CDR1 and CDR2: SGDLS and YYNGEE. The CDR3 loop spans 16 amino acids. Unmatched junction bases numbered 5, after V lost 1 base and J lost 6 bases. CDR3 amino acids: CASSVRGQGINSPLHF. CDR3 DNA sequence: TGTGCCAGCAGCGTAAGGGGACAGGGAATTAATTCACCCCTCCACTTT.

In the case of this clonotype: The junction departs from the called germline gene at one end, perhaps through a read error. This chain joins TRBV6-5 and TRBJ1-4; 7 nucleotides line up with TRBD1. CDR1 is MNHEY and CDR2 is SVGAGI in the germline V gene. This CDR3 region has 16 residues. CDR3 protein: CANSYAGGATNEKLFF. CDR3 coding DNA: TGTGCCAACAGTTACGCAGGGGGTGCAACTAATGAAAAACTGTTTTTT.

In the case of this clonotype: A much larger clonotype is one base distant, so this may be a read error. This chain uses TRBV6-1 with TRBJ1-1; unclear D gene. This CDR3 region has 12 residues. Germline values: CDR1 MNHNS, CDR2 SASEGT. The CDR3 region is CASCEIGTEAFF. The CDR3 nucleotides read TGTGCCAGCTGTGAAATAGGGACTGAAGCTTTCTTT.

This clonotype was seen at least ten times. The chain is built from TRBV28 and TRBJ1-4, with D perhaps TRBD1 (5 bases). The CDR3 runs 16 residues. CDR1 and CDR2 from the germline V gene are MDHEN and SYDVKM. V was trimmed by 5 bases and J by 0 bases, leaving 13 bases between them. CDR3 in amino acids: CASSPQGFATNEKLFF. The CDR3 nucleotides read TGTGCCAGCAGTCCCCAGGGCTTTGCAACTAATGAAAAACTGTTTTTT.

This clonotype appeared many times. V gene TRBV4-1 combines with J gene TRBJ2-3; TRBD2 aligns across 10 bases. V shed 2 bases, J shed 3 bases, and the junction held 8 bases outside the gene matches. The V gene's germline CDR1 is MGHRA and CDR2 YSYEKL. The CDR3 runs to 17 residues. This chain's CDR3 is CASSQSPASGGTDTQYF. CDR3 in DNA: TGCGCCAGCAGCCAATCCCCGGCTAGCGGGGGTACAGATACGCAGTATTTT.

This chain links TRBV19 with TRBJ1-5; D gene ambiguous. The CDR3 runs to 15 residues. V lost 1 base to trimming and J lost 0 bases, with 7 bases between them. Germline CDR1 is LNHDA and CDR2 is SQIVND (reference sequence). CDR3 region: CASSIVGYSNQPQHF. Written as DNA, the CDR3 is TGTGCCAGTAGTATAGTGGGTTATAGCAATCAGCCCCAGCATTTT.

A note on this clonotype: A much larger clone differs from this one at a single base, so this may be a read error. V and J are TRBV11-2 and TRBJ2-1, with D unresolved. The germline V gene encodes CDR1 SGHAT and CDR2 FQNNGV. The CDR3 totals 13 residues. The CDR3 here is CASSRGTYNERFF. CDR3 sequence (DNA): TGTGCCAGCAGCCGTGGAACCTACAATGAGCGGTTCTTC.

This chain's CDR3 is CASSIVGTDYEQYF. The CDR3 DNA is TGTGCCAGTAGTATCGTGGGCACCGACTACGAGCAGTACTTC. V gene TRBV19 combines with J gene TRBJ2-7; D ambiguous. CDR1 is LNHDA and CDR2 is SQIVND in the germline V gene (reference sequence). This CDR3 is 14 amino acids long. The ends were cut back, 3 bases at V and 3 bases at J, with 12 bases in the middle.

V is TRBV20-1 and J is TRBJ2-7, with 7 nucleotides matching TRBD1. V was pared by 6 bases and J by 4 bases, with 15 bases of the junction left unmatched. This CDR3 is built from 15 residues. CDR1 and CDR2 (germline): DFQATT, SNEGSKA (reference sequence). CDR3 nucleotides: TGCAGTGCCTCCCTGCCCCCCACACAGGGGTACGAGCAGTACTTC. It yields the protein CSASLPPTQGYEQYF.

This clonotype appeared many times. The gene calls are TRBV29-1 and TRBJ2-3; 8 bases match TRBD2. With 7 bases clipped from V and 2 bases from J, the junction kept 5 bases outside the gene matches. From germline, CDR1 is SQVTM and CDR2 ANQGSEA. The CDR3 covers 13 residues. This CDR3 reads CSAISGNTDTQYF. DNA for the CDR3: TGCAGCGCCATTAGCGGGAACACAGATACGCAGTATTTT.

This clonotype came up many times. The chain has TRBV9 and TRBJ2-2; the D is unclear. The V and J ends lost 5 bases and 1 base respectively, with 6 bases between them. The CDR3 has 13 amino acids. Germline assignment: CDR1 SGDLS and CDR2 YYNGEE. In DNA form, the CDR3 reads TGTGCCAGCAGTGCAGGGAACACCGGGGAGCTGTTTTTT. Its protein is CASSAGNTGELFF.

Note on this clonotype: Since no conserved phenylalanine or tryptophan closes the CDR3, a read error is the likely cause. V and J are TRBV4-1 and TRBJ2-7; a weak D match, TRBD1 (6 bases). The CDR3 sequence is 15 residues long. Germline CDR1 MGHRA, CDR2 YSYEKL. The V gene lost 1 base and the J gene lost 3 bases, with 13 bases spanning the gap. The CDR3 bases are TGCGCCAGCAGCCAAGGTCCGACGGACAGCTACGAGCAGTACCTC. Its protein is CASSQGPTDSYEQYL.

In this sample, this clonotype turned up once. A much larger clone differs from this one at a single base, so this may be a read error. The chain joins TRBV4-1 to TRBJ2-3; 10 bases are a match to TRBD2. This CDR3 comprises 18 residues. Germline lookup yields CDR1 MGHRA and CDR2 YSYEKL. Trimming removed 2 bases from V and 2 bases from J; junction bases left unmatched: 10. The DNA for the CDR3 is TGCGCCAGCAGCCAACTCCTGCGACTAGCGGGCCTCACAGATACGCAGTATTTT. Encoded protein: CASSQLLRLAGLTDTQYF.

This clonotype has a count of ten or more. CDR3: CASSVDTSGAYEQYF. In DNA, the CDR3 is TGTGCCAGCAGCGTAGATACTAGCGGTGCCTACGAGCAGTACTTC. The V and J genes are TRBV9 and TRBJ2-7; TRBD2 agrees at 8 bases. CDR1 is SGDLS and CDR2 is YYNGEE in the germline V gene. V lost 0 bases to trimming and J lost 2 bases; unmatched junction nucleotides: 4. CDR3 size: 15 residues.

The V gene is TRBV3-1, the J gene TRBJ1-1, with a weak D call TRBD1 (5 bases). The length of the CDR3 is 15 residues. V shed 1 base and J shed 2 bases, with 11 bases lying between them. CDR1 LGHDT and CDR2 YNNKEL come from the germline V gene (reference sequence). The CDR3 DNA reads TGTGCCAGCAGCCAAGCAGGGTATGGAAACACTGAAGCTTTCTTT. Protein: CASSQAGYGNTEAFF.

This clonotype has at least ten counts. J is TRBJ2-3 and V is TRBV28, with 12 bases aligning to TRBD2. The germline CDR1 and CDR2 sequences are MDHEN and SYDVKM. The CDR3 loop spans 14 amino acids. V shed 7 bases and J 6 bases; nucleotides not matched to a gene: 5. As DNA, the CDR3 is TGTGCCAGCATTAGACTAGCGGGAGTGGATACGCAGTATTTT. Its translation: CASIRLAGVDTQYF.

This clonotype was seen ten or more times. The chain joins TRBV11-2 to TRBJ2-1; possibly TRBD2 for D (5 bases). This CDR3 contains 13 residues. In germline, CDR1 is SGHAT, CDR2 FQNNGV. V shed 5 bases and J shed 2 bases, with 7 bases lying between them. In nucleotides, the CDR3 is TGTGCCAGCAGCCCGGAGGCCTACAATGAGCAGTTCTTC. This codes for CASSPEAYNEQFF.

As concerns this clonotype: One base away lies a much larger clone, so this may be a sequencing read error. The chain is built from TRBV4-1 and TRBJ1-1; the match to TRBD1 covers 7 bases. The J segment lost 8 bases and the V segment lost 4 bases, leaving 7 bases of the junction unmatched. CDR1 MGHRA and CDR2 YSYEKL come from the germline V gene. The CDR3 contains 13 residues. In DNA, the CDR3 is TGCGCCAGCAGCCCTCCGGAGACAGGGGAAGCTTTCTTT. The encoded protein is CASSPPETGEAFF.

This clonotype was observed a few times. This chain connects TRBV4-3 to TRBJ2-7, with 7 bases identical to TRBD1. Trimming took 0 bases from V and 3 from J; bases not matched to a gene: 5. The CDR3 is 15 residues long. Germline values: CDR1 LGHNA, CDR2 YSLEER. CDR3 DNA: TGCGCCAGCAGCCAAGACGCGACAGGGAACTACGAGCAGTACTTC. This encodes CASSQDATGNYEQYF.

This clonotype was recorded a few times. The rearrangement links TRBV12-3 or TRBV12-4 to TRBJ2-5; the D is unclear. V gave up 2 bases and J gave up 3 bases, with 10 bases separating them. The CDR3 runs to 14 residues. The CDR3 spells CASSLIRGEETQYF. CDR3 coding DNA: TGTGCCAGCAGTTTAATCCGCGGCGAAGAGACCCAGTACTTC.

The table lists this clonotype with many counts. The chain has TRBV6-2 or TRBV6-3 and TRBJ2-2, with D unresolved. This CDR3 comprises 14 residues. Germline V gene data show CDR1 as MNHEY and CDR2 as SVGEGT. The V end lost 6 bases, the J end lost 2 bases, and 10 bases lay between the germline ends. The CDR3 loop is CASRDSSNTGELFF. CDR3 in DNA: TGTGCCAGCAGAGATAGCAGTAACACCGGGGAGCTGTTTTTT.